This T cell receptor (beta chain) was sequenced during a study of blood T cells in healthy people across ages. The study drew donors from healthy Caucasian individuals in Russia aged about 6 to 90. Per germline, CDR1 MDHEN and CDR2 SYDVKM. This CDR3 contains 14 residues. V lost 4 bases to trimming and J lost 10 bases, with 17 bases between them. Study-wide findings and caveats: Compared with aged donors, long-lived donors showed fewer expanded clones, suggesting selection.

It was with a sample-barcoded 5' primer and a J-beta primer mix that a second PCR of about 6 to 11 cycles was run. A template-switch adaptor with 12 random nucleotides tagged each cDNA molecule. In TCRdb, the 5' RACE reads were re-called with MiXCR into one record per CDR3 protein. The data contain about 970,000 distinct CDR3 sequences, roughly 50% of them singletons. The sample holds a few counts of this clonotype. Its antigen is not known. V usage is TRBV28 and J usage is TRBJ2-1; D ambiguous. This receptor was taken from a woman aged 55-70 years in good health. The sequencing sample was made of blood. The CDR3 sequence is CASSSPGPAGEQFF. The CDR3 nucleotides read TGTGCCAGCAGTTCCCCCGGTCCTGCCGGGGAGCAGTTCTTC.